These 10 T cell receptor beta chains came from one sample sequenced in a study of shared clonotypes between healthy human individuals. The table came from immunoSEQ multiplex PCR; TCRdb's copy has only in-frame clones and leaves some out. The table has 2 million to 2.5 million clones, around 95% seen once; the top ten hold around 0.13%. The sequencing input was naive CD4+ T cells sorted from blood. This sample's subset: CD45RA+ positively selected. These receptors originate from a man aged 18 to 30 in good health.

This chain links TRBV28 with TRBJ1-5; possible D gene TRBD1, 5 bases. Germline V gene lookup returns CDR1 MDHEN and CDR2 SYDVKM. V shed 5 bases and J shed 4 bases, with 12 bases lying between them. This CDR3 is 14 amino acids long. In DNA form, the CDR3 reads TGTGCCAGCAGTCCCGAGACAGATAATCAGCCCCAGCATTTT. Translation: CASSPETDNQPQHF.

This clone has only one observation. The chain is built from TRBV5-1 and TRBJ2-5; TRBD1 or TRBD2 may be the D gene (6 bases each). The CDR3 extends over 16 amino acids. Germline V gene sequence: CDR1 SGHRS, CDR2 YFSETQ. Trimming pared 0 bases from V and 1 base from J, leaving 13 bases between. The CDR3 region is CASSLDGGNFQETQYF. The CDR3 nucleotides are TGCGCCAGCAGCTTGGACGGGGGCAACTTCCAAGAGACCCAGTACTTC. Full variable domain (missing parts from reference TRBV5-1 and TRBJ2-5): KAGVTQTPRYLIKTRGQQVTLSCSPISGHRSVSWYQQTPGQGLQFLFEYFSETQRNKGNFPGRFSGRQFSNSRSEMNVSTLELGDSALYLCASSLDGGNFQETQYFGPGTRLLVL.

The chain recombines TRBV5-8 with TRBJ1-1, with D perhaps TRBD1 (5 bases). Trimming took off 5 bases at V and 4 bases at J, with 12 bases between the two ends. The CDR3 totals 13 residues. Germline V lookup: CDR1 SGHTS, CDR2 YDEGEE. The CDR3 here is CASRSRGSTEAFF. Here the CDR3 DNA reads TGTGCCAGCAGGTCGAGGGGCAGCACTGAAGCTTTCTTT.

This chain links TRBV27 with TRBJ1-6; 7 nucleotides agree with TRBD1. The germline V gene encodes CDR1 MNHEY and CDR2 SMNVEV (reference sequence). The CDR3 length is 14 residues. Trimming removed 8 bases from V and 6 bases from J; junction bases left unmatched: 7. The CDR3, as DNA: TGTGCCAGCGGCTTGGACAGGATTAATTCACCCCTCCACTTT. It specifies CASGLDRINSPLHF.

This sequence joins TRBV28 and TRBJ2-2; 10 bases are a match to TRBD2. CDR3 length: 14 residues. Looked up from germline, CDR1 is MDHEN and CDR2 is SYDVKM. V was clipped by 5 bases and J by 7 bases; unmatched bases: 4. The CDR3 DNA reads as TGTGCCAGCAGTCTAGCGGGGGTTGTCGGGGAGCTGTTTTTT. Translation gives CASSLAGVVGELFF.

The chain combines TRBV2 with TRBJ2-1; TRBD2 agrees at 14 bases. J lost 5 bases, V lost 7 bases, and 7 bases had no gene match. CDR1 is SNHLY, CDR2 FYNNEI, per germline. This CDR3 comprises 16 residues. The CDR3 protein is CASIGTSGRINNEQFF. Here the CDR3 DNA reads TGTGCCAGCATCGGGACTAGCGGGAGAATCAACAATGAGCAGTTCTTC.

V is TRBV6-5 and J is TRBJ1-4, with D perhaps matching TRBD1 (5 bases). CDR3 length equals 14 residues. Germline V gene sequence: CDR1 MNHEY, CDR2 SVGAGI. The V and J ends lost 4 bases and 4 bases respectively, with 10 bases between them. CDR3 nucleotide sequence: TGTGCCAGCAGTTTGACAGTTATTAATGAAAAACTGTTTTTT. Translation gives CASSLTVINEKLFF.

CDR3 sequence (DNA): TGTGCCAGCAGCTTATACCGGATTTCTAATGAAAAACTGTTTTTT. Translation: CASSLYRISNEKLFF. The chain joins TRBV7-2 to TRBJ1-4; no reliable D call. The V gene's germline CDR1 is SGHTA and CDR2 FQGNSA. The length of the CDR3 is 15 residues. Trimming pared 2 bases from V and 3 bases from J, leaving 10 bases between. Variable domain in full (rest from reference TRBV7-2 and TRBJ1-4): GAGVSQSPSNKVTEKGKDVELRCDPISGHTALYWYRQSLGQGLEFLIYFQGNSAPDKSGLPSDRFSAERTGGSVSTLTIQRTQQEDSAVYLCASSLYRISNEKLFFGSGTQLSVL.

Comments on this clone: Since a much larger clone is just one base distant, this may be a read error. This chain links TRBV27 with TRBJ2-1; D remains unclear. Between the trimmed V and J ends, which lost 4 bases and 5 bases, there was a span of 3 bases. Germline V gives CDR1 MNHEY, CDR2 SMNVEV (reference sequence). This CDR3 comprises 11 residues. CDR3 residues: CASSYHNEQFF. For the CDR3, the DNA is TGTGCCAGCAGTTACCACAATGAGCAGTTCTTC.

For the CDR3, the DNA is TGTGCCAGCACCCCCCACGCGGTGGAAAATTCACCCCTCCACTTT. It is translated as CASTPHAVENSPLHF. V and J are TRBV6-6 and TRBJ1-6; the D is unclear. The V end lost 7 bases, the J end lost 7 bases, and 17 bases lay between the germline ends. The CDR3 is 15 amino acids. CDR1 is MNHNY and CDR2 is SVGAGI in the germline V gene (reference sequence).